This TCR beta chain was observed in a study of cytomegalovirus exposure and HLA in healthy donors. Findings and caveats of the study: Rarity characterized most TCR sequences, yet some public TCRs appeared in many donors.

The assay was immunoSEQ multiplex PCR, and TCRdb's table has in-frame clones only and misses some. Among around 80,000 clones, about 96% were seen once, and the ten largest hold approximately 1.2%. Trimming took off 4 bases at V and 0 bases at J, with 13 bases between the two ends. Germline V CDR1 and CDR2: MNHEY, SVGAGI. The length of the CDR3 is 16 residues. For this clone: Its antigen is undetermined.

V usage is TRBV6-5 and J usage is TRBJ2-1; the D gene is possibly TRBD1 (5 bases). Specimen: PBMCs. This TCR was recovered from a woman younger than 35 in good health and CMV-seronegative. For the CDR3, the DNA is TGTGCCAGCAGTTTAGGGGCGATCAGCTCCTACAATGAGCAGTTCTTC. Protein: CASSLGAISSYNEQFF.